One and the same sample provided the 23 T cell receptor beta chains below, sequenced in a study of T cell responses to AZD1222 COVID-19 vaccine. The table came from immunoSEQ multiplex PCR; TCRdb's copy has only in-frame clones and leaves some out. This sample yields roughly 99,000 clones, of which about nine tenths are seen a single time; over 3.5% belongs to the top ten. Source: peripheral blood, taken on day 0 of AZD1222 vaccination. The receptors come from an adult in good health.

The chain is built from TRBV6-2 or TRBV6-3 and TRBJ2-7; D is uncertain. Germline V CDR1 and CDR2: MNHEY, SVGEGT. The germline V and J ends were trimmed by 2 bases and 0 bases, with 8 bases remaining between them. This CDR3 has 14 amino acids. In DNA, the CDR3 is TGTGCCAGCAGTTACGTCGGGCTCTCCTACGAGCAGTACTTC. It translates to CASSYVGLSYEQYF.

The chain couples TRBV14 to TRBJ2-6, with D possibly TRBD1 on 6 matching bases. Between the trimmed V and J ends, which lost 4 bases and 1 base, there was a span of 11 bases. Germline V gene data show CDR1 as SGHDN and CDR2 as FVKESK. The CDR3 has 16 residues. CDR3 in amino acids: CASSLRTGSGANVLTF. CDR3 nucleotide sequence: TGTGCCAGCAGCCTAAGAACAGGGTCTGGGGCCAACGTCCTGACTTTC.

The genes are TRBV30 and TRBJ1-4; 8 bases agree with TRBD1. The CDR3 contains 14 residues. The germline gives CDR1 GTSNPN, CDR2 SVGIG (reference sequence). The V segment lost 5 bases and the J segment 0 bases; nucleotides outside the gene matches: 2. CDR3 DNA: TGTGCCTGGGGACAGGGCTCAACTAATGAAAAACTGTTTTTT. It specifies CAWGQGSTNEKLFF.

The chain links TRBV6-2 or TRBV6-3 to TRBJ2-5, with 10 bases that match TRBD2. The CDR3 contains 15 residues. V lost 5 bases and J lost 8; bases outside the gene matches: 11. Germline loops: CDR1 MNHEY, CDR2 SVGEGT. The DNA for the CDR3 is TGTGCCAGCAGTACGATAGCGGGGGGTGCGGAAACCCAGTACTTC. Residues: CASSTIAGGAETQYF.

This clone was recorded a few times. The rearrangement joins TRBV9 to TRBJ2-7; D possibly corresponds to TRBD1 (6 bases). V lost 3 bases to trimming and J lost 0 bases, with 13 bases between them. CDR1 is SGDLS, CDR2 YYNGEE, per germline. This CDR3 is built from 15 residues. CDR3 residues: CASSAGTLGSYEQYF. The CDR3 nucleotides read TGTGCCAGCAGCGCCGGGACACTAGGCTCCTACGAGCAGTACTTC.

This clone is a singleton in its sample. The chain joins TRBV4-1 to TRBJ1-2; no reliable D call. The germline V gene encodes CDR1 MGHRA and CDR2 YSYEKL. V gave up 0 bases and J gave up 5 bases, with 10 bases separating them. The CDR3 contains 14 residues. CDR3 sequence (DNA): TGCGCCAGCAGCCAAGATCAGTTTTCTTATGGCTACACCTTC. This codes for CASSQDQFSYGYTF.

J is TRBJ1-2 and V is TRBV6-2 or TRBV6-3; a possible D gene is TRBD1 (6 bases). Trimming took 5 bases from V and 2 from J, leaving 12 bases between them. Germline V gene sequence: CDR1 MNHEY, CDR2 SVGEGT. CDR3 length: 14 amino acids. Here the CDR3 DNA reads TGTGCCAGCAGTGGGGACACCAAGAACTATGGCTACACCTTC. This sequence encodes CASSGDTKNYGYTF.

The chain joins TRBV28 to TRBJ1-1; D is unresolved. The CDR3 runs to 13 residues. Trimming shortened V by 7 bases and J by 8 bases, and 17 bases separated the two germline ends. Germline V lookup: CDR1 MDHEN, CDR2 SYDVKM. The CDR3 nucleotides read TGTGCCAGCATCCCCGGTGGGCTACTCGAAGCTTTCTTT. Its translation is CASIPGGLLEAFF.

The chain uses TRBV7-2 and TRBJ1-1; D is uncertain. Germline V gives CDR1 SGHTA, CDR2 FQGNSA. V lost 0 bases and J 6 bases, leaving 11 bases between the germline ends. CDR3 length equals 14 residues. CDR3 sequence: CASSLALRGSEAFF. The CDR3 bases are TGTGCCAGCAGCTTAGCGCTTAGAGGATCTGAAGCTTTCTTT.

The chain joins TRBV7-9 to TRBJ1-2; 12 nucleotides match TRBD1. CDR1 SEHNR and CDR2 FQNEAQ come from the germline V gene (reference sequence). The CDR3 runs 18 residues. The ends lost 2 bases at V and 4 bases at J; junction bases unmatched: 11. CDR3 in DNA: TGTGCCAGCAGCTTAAGGCCGGGACAGGGGGCTGTTAGCTATGGCTACACCTTC. This translates into CASSLRPGQGAVSYGYTF.

The chain joins TRBV7-2 to TRBJ2-1; D is uncertain. CDR1 is SGHTA, CDR2 FQGNSA, per germline. V was clipped by 0 bases and J by 0 bases, with 6 bases between them. The CDR3 extends over 15 amino acids. CDR3 region: CASSLAANSYNEQFF. For the CDR3, the DNA is TGTGCCAGCAGCTTAGCCGCTAACTCCTACAATGAGCAGTTCTTC.

The rearrangement joins TRBV5-1 to TRBJ1-5; 7 bases align to TRBD1. Germline CDR1 reads SGHRS; CDR2 reads YFSETQ. There are 13 residues in the CDR3. Trimming cost V 2 bases and J 6 bases; bases outside gene matches: 2. The CDR3 protein is CASSFDRAQPQHF. Written as DNA, the CDR3 is TGCGCCAGCAGCTTCGACAGGGCTCAGCCCCAGCATTTT.

The rearrangement links TRBV7-9 to TRBJ1-2; D unresolved. This CDR3 is built from 14 residues. CDR1 and CDR2 from the germline V gene are SEHNR and FQNEAQ (reference sequence). V was cut by 1 base and J by 6 bases, with 12 bases left in between. The CDR3 coding sequence is TGTGCCAGCAGCTTAGTAGGATCCAACCATGGCTACACCTTC. This encodes CASSLVGSNHGYTF.

The chain's CDR3 is CASSERGVDGYTF. The CDR3 DNA reads as TGTGCCAGCAGTGAACGGGGGGTCGATGGCTACACCTTC. The V call is TRBV2, the J call TRBJ1-2, with D perhaps TRBD1 (5 bases). Trimming left V 2 bases short and J 6 bases short, with 10 bases between. The CDR3 totals 13 residues. Germline V gene data show CDR1 as SNHLY and CDR2 as FYNNEI.

The V gene is TRBV11-1, the J gene TRBJ1-6; D gene uncertain. Trimming shortened V by 1 base and J by 7 bases, and 11 bases separated the two germline ends. Germline V CDR1 and CDR2: SGHAT, FQDESV (reference sequence). The length of the CDR3 is 15 residues. The CDR3 region is CASSLGRAVNSPLHF. Here the CDR3 DNA reads TGTGCCAGCAGCTTAGGGCGGGCAGTCAATTCACCCCTCCACTTT.

The chain has TRBV30 and TRBJ1-5; 7 bases align to TRBD1. This CDR3 has 12 residues. Germline V gene sequence: CDR1 GTSNPN, CDR2 SVGIG (reference sequence). With 8 bases clipped from V and 6 bases from J, the junction kept 7 bases outside the gene matches. CDR3 sequence: CAGGTDLQPQHF. The CDR3 nucleotides read TGTGCCGGTGGGACAGATCTTCAGCCCCAGCATTTT.

The chain links TRBV6-1 to TRBJ2-7; D remains ambiguous. Germline assignment: CDR1 MNHNS and CDR2 SASEGT. This CDR3 is built from 17 residues. V was clipped by 3 bases and J by 0 bases, with 18 bases between them. CDR3 sequence (DNA): TGTGCCAGCAGTGAGTATTTTGTCGGGTCGTACTCCTACGAGCAGTACTTC. Translation: CASSEYFVGSYSYEQYF.

The V and J genes are TRBV9 and TRBJ1-4; weak D call: TRBD1 (5 bases). Looked up from germline, CDR1 is SGDLS and CDR2 is YYNGEE. The CDR3 extends over 15 amino acids. V lost 1 base and J 5 bases, leaving 12 bases between the germline ends. Here the CDR3 reads CASSVLDRLNEKLFF. The CDR3 coding sequence is TGTGCCAGCAGCGTACTCGACAGACTAAATGAAAAACTGTTTTTT.

The gene calls are TRBV28 and TRBJ1-1; no clear D gene. Trimming left V 2 bases short and J 5 bases short, with 12 bases between. The CDR3 sequence is 14 residues long. The germline V gene has CDR1 MDHEN and CDR2 SYDVKM. The CDR3 spells CASSLMGGRTEAFF. Here the CDR3 DNA reads TGTGCCAGCAGTTTAATGGGAGGGCGAACTGAAGCTTTCTTT.

The chain carries TRBV28 and TRBJ2-1, with D uncertain. Trimming shortened V by 6 bases and J by 8 bases, and 17 bases separated the two germline ends. CDR1 and CDR2 (germline): MDHEN, SYDVKM. The CDR3 is 14 residues long. The CDR3 protein is CASSDSALVDEQFF. As DNA, the CDR3 is TGTGCCAGCAGCGATTCGGCCCTAGTGGATGAGCAGTTCTTC.

This chain connects TRBV9 to TRBJ1-5; D is possibly TRBD1 (6 bases). The V end was cut by 0 bases, the J end by 7 bases, with 11 bases between. This CDR3 region has 14 residues. Germline loops: CDR1 SGDLS, CDR2 YYNGEE. The CDR3 DNA follows: TGTGCCAGCAGCGTAGCAGGGGCGGGCCAGCCCCAGCATTTT. Translation: CASSVAGAGQPQHF.

The chain is built from TRBV6-1 and TRBJ1-4; D might be TRBD1 (6 bases). The CDR3 extends over 15 amino acids. Germline V gives CDR1 MNHNS, CDR2 SASEGT. Trimming pared 0 bases from V and 8 bases from J, leaving 13 bases between. The CDR3 sequence is CASSEASGGAEKLFF. CDR3 sequence (DNA): TGTGCCAGCAGTGAAGCGTCGGGGGGCGCAGAAAAACTGTTTTTT.

V usage is TRBV6-5 and J usage is TRBJ1-2, with a weak D call TRBD1 (6 bases). Germline-derived CDR1 and CDR2 are MNHEY and SVGAGI. The CDR3 is 13 amino acids. V dropped 2 bases and J dropped 4 bases, with 8 bases sitting between them. CDR3 sequence reads: CASSYSRGYGYTF. In nucleotides, the CDR3 is TGTGCCAGCAGTTACAGCAGGGGCTATGGCTACACCTTC.